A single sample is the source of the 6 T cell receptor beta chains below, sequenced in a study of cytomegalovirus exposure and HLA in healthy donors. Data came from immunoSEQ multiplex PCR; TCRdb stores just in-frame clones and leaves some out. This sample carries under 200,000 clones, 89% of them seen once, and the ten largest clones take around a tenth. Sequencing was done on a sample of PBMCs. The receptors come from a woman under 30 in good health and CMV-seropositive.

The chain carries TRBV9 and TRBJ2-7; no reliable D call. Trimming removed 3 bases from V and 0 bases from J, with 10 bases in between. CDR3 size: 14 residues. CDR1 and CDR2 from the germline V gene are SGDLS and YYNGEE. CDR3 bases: TGTGCCAGCAGCGCCCGTTCGAGCTCCTACGAGCAGTACTTC. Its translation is CASSARSSSYEQYF. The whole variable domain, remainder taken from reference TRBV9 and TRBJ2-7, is DSGVTQTPKHLITATGQRVTLRCSPRSGDLSVYWYQQSLDQGLQFLIQYYNGEERAKGNILERFSAQQFPDLHSELNLSSLELGDSALYFCASSARSSSYEQYFGPGTRLTVT.

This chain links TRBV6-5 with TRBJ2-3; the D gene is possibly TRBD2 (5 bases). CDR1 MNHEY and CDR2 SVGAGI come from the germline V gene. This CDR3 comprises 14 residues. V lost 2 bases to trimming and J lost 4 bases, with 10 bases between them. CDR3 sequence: CASSYARTSDTQYF. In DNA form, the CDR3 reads TGTGCCAGCAGTTACGCCAGGACTTCAGATACGCAGTATTTT.

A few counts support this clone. CDR3 sequence: CASSLSTGLQPQHF. The CDR3 DNA reads as TGTGCCAGCAGTTTATCCACAGGGCTTCAGCCCCAGCATTTT. This chain connects TRBV27 to TRBJ1-5; D possibly corresponds to TRBD1 (6 bases). The CDR3 consists of 14 residues. The ends were cut back, 0 bases at V and 6 bases at J, with 9 bases in the middle. CDR1 is MNHEY and CDR2 is SMNVEV in the germline V gene (reference sequence).

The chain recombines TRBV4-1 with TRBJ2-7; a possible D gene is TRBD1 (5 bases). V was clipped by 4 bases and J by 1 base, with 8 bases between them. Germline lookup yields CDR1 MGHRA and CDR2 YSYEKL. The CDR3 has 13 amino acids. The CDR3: CASSLQGSYEQYF. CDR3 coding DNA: TGCGCCAGCAGCCTTCAGGGATCCTACGAGCAGTACTTC.

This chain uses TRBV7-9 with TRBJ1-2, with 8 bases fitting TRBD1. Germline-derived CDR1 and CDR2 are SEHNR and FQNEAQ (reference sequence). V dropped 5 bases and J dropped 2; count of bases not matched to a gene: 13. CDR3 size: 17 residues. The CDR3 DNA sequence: TGTGCCAGCAGCGCGTCCAGGGGGCTGCTGTGGAACTATGGCTACACCTTC. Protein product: CASSASRGLLWNYGYTF.

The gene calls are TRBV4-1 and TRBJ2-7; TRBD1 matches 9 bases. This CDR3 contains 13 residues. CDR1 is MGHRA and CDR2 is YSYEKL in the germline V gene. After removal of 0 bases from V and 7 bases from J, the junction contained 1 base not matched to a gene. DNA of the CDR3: TGCGCCAGCAGCCAAGAACAGGGGGCTGAGCAGTACTTC. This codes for CASSQEQGAEQYF.